A single sample is the source of the 11 T cell receptor beta chains below, sequenced in a study of blood T cell repertoires in COVID-19. Assay used: immunoSEQ multiplex PCR; TCRdb lists only in-frame clones, some missing. The top ten clones hold 8% to 9.5% of a sample with about 280,000 clones, about 80% of them seen once. Sample: peripheral blood. All receptors derive from a woman between 50 and 59 years old who had recovered from COVID-19.

The chain is built from TRBV19 and TRBJ1-5; no reliable D call. The CDR3 extends over 14 amino acids. Per germline, CDR1 LNHDA and CDR2 SQIVND (reference sequence). The V end was cut by 3 bases, the J end by 7 bases, with 13 bases between. The CDR3: CASSIPDLGQPQHF. Written as DNA, the CDR3 is TGTGCCAGTAGTATTCCGGACTTAGGACAGCCCCAGCATTTT.

The rearrangement links TRBV6-6 to TRBJ2-2; TRBD2 is a possible D gene (5 bases). The length of the CDR3 is 15 residues. Looked up from germline, CDR1 is MNHNY and CDR2 is SVGAGI (reference sequence). V gave up 7 bases and J gave up 2 bases, with 14 bases separating them. Written as DNA, the CDR3 is TGTGCCAGCACCGCCCGGGGATACAACACCGGGGAGCTGTTTTTT. This encodes CASTARGYNTGELFF.

V and J are TRBV7-2 and TRBJ2-1, with 12 bases lining up with TRBD2. Looked up from germline, CDR1 is SGHTA and CDR2 is FQGNSA. The CDR3 has 18 residues. J gave up 10 bases and V 0 bases, and 13 bases lay outside the gene matches. The CDR3 region has the DNA TGTGCCAGCAGCTTAGCGCCCCTAGCGGGAGGGCCGGGGAAGGAGCAGTTCTTC. Encoded protein: CASSLAPLAGGPGKEQFF. Together with reference TRBV7-2 and TRBJ2-1, the CDR3 gives the full variable domain: GAGVSQSPSNKVTEKGKDVELRCDPISGHTALYWYRQSLGQGLEFLIYFQGNSAPDKSGLPSDRFSAERTGGSVSTLTIQRTQQEDSAVYLCASSLAPLAGGPGKEQFFGPGTRLTVL.

The DNA of the CDR3 is TGTGCCAGCTCACCAGGAGAGGGGTGGGGGGCTGAAGCTTTCTTT. Translated, it gives CASSPGEGWGAEAFF. The chain recombines TRBV18 with TRBJ1-1; a possible D gene is TRBD1 (5 bases). Trimming cost V 2 bases and J 6 bases, with 16 bases left between them. The CDR3 consists of 15 residues. From germline, CDR1 is KGHSH and CDR2 LQKENI.

The chain carries TRBV6-5 and TRBJ1-5; D is ambiguous. The CDR3 extends over 13 amino acids. The germline CDR1 and CDR2 sequences are MNHEY and SVGAGI. The V and J ends lost 3 bases and 0 bases respectively, with 3 bases between them. CDR3 sequence (DNA): TGTGCCAGCAGTTATAATAGCAATCAGCCCCAGCATTTT. Its protein is CASSYNSNQPQHF.

The chain has TRBV5-1 and TRBJ2-3, with 7 positions matching TRBD2. The germline CDR1 and CDR2 sequences are SGHRS and YFSETQ. The CDR3 is made up of 15 amino acids. Trimming took 2 bases from V and 0 from J; bases not matched to a gene: 3. CDR3 DNA: TGCGCCAGCAGCTTAACGGGACTAAGCACAGATACGCAGTATTTT. This codes for CASSLTGLSTDTQYF.

The chain links TRBV29-1 to TRBJ2-7; D is possibly TRBD2 (6 bases). This CDR3 region has 13 residues. Per the germline V gene, CDR1 is SQVTM and CDR2 is ANQGSEA. V was trimmed by 6 bases and J by 6 bases, leaving 18 bases between them. The CDR3 here is CSVGVAGGFEQYF. CDR3 bases: TGCAGCGTGGGGGTCGCTGGGGGGTTCGAGCAGTACTTC.

This clone is a singleton in its sample. V is TRBV18 and J is TRBJ2-7; 8 bases match TRBD1. From germline, CDR1 is KGHSH and CDR2 LQKENI. This CDR3 has 15 amino acids. Trimming took 1 base from V and 0 from J; bases not matched to a gene: 2. The CDR3 is CASSPRQGSSYEQYF. CDR3 DNA sequence: TGTGCCAGCTCACCACGACAGGGGAGCTCCTACGAGCAGTACTTC.

This sequence joins TRBV21-1 and TRBJ2-6; no DNA check was done on the table's D call, TRBD1. TRBV21-1 corresponds to a pseudogene. There are 16 residues in the CDR3. The CDR3 region has the DNA TGTGCCAGCAGCAAGCCTACAGGGATTGGGGCCAACGTCCTGACTTTC. This sequence encodes CASSKPTGIGANVLTF.

The chain is built from TRBV5-4 and TRBJ2-3; TRBD2 is a possible D gene (6 bases). Germline V gene sequence: CDR1 SGHNT, CDR2 YYREEE (reference sequence). Trimming cost V 6 bases and J 1 base, with 18 bases left between them. The length of the CDR3 is 16 residues. In nucleotides, the CDR3 is TGTGCCAGCAATACCACTAGCTGGGTTGGCACAGATACGCAGTATTTT. The encoded protein is CASNTTSWVGTDTQYF.

The V gene is TRBV12-3 or TRBV12-4, the J gene TRBJ1-2, with D perhaps matching TRBD1 (6 bases). The CDR3 extends over 13 amino acids. V lost 2 bases to trimming and J lost 3 bases, with 7 bases between them. In DNA, the CDR3 is TGTGCCAGCAGTTTAACAGGGCACTATGGCTACACCTTC. This translates into CASSLTGHYGYTF.